This T cell receptor beta chain derives from a study of OX40 agonist ivuxolimab in advanced cancers. Study-level findings and limits: Clonal expansion was seen in CD4+ and CD8+ blood T cells by week 6 at 0.1 to 3.0 mg/kg. Low levels of normalized T-cell clonal expansion also appeared in some nonresponders.

TCRdb's copy holds only in-frame clones and misses some; the assay was immunoSEQ multiplex PCR. The profile shows roughly 67,000 clones, roughly 92% of them singletons. On this clone: Its matching antigen is unknown.

CDR3 length equals 18 residues. V lost 0 bases, J lost 3 bases, and 12 bases stayed unmatched. The germline V gene has CDR1 SGHDT and CDR2 YYEEEE. The specimen was CD4+ or CD8+ T cells sorted from blood, collected in a trial of the OX40 agonist ivuxolimab. This chain connects TRBV5-6 to TRBJ1-2, with 9 nucleotides matching TRBD1. This TCR came from an adult with an advanced solid tumor such as melanoma, head and neck, liver or kidney cancer. CDR3 bases: TGTGCCAGCAGCTTGGCCGGGACAGGGAGTGGCGGGGACTATGGCTACACCTTC. Protein product: CASSLAGTGSGGDYGYTF.